A single sample gave rise to the 15 T cell receptor beta chains below, sequenced in a study of blood T cell dynamics during melanoma immunotherapy. This sample's time point: week 3, after first cycle of checkpoint inhibitor. Repertoires were generated with immunoSEQ multiplex PCR, while TCRdb's copy carries only in-frame clones and drops some. The table shows about 10,000 clones, with about four fifths occurring only once. Sample: blood, taken from a patient treated with checkpoint blockade. These TCRs come from a human donor with melanoma.

This chain links TRBV9 with TRBJ1-2; tentative D call: TRBD1 (5 bases). V lost 4 bases, J lost 6 bases, and 19 bases lay in between. The CDR3 has 15 amino acids. Germline lookup yields CDR1 SGDLS and CDR2 YYNGEE. CDR3 sequence reads: CASSPRTVRGDGYTF. The CDR3 DNA sequence: TGTGCCAGCAGCCCCAGGACGGTTAGGGGCGATGGCTACACCTTC.

The chain joins TRBV19 to TRBJ1-2; D is unclear. V lost 5 bases and J lost 5, with 12 bases in between. Germline V gives CDR1 LNHDA, CDR2 SQIVND (reference sequence). This CDR3 comprises 13 residues. The CDR3 spells CASSLSRAYGYTF. The CDR3 DNA sequence: TGTGCCAGTAGTTTGAGCCGGGCATATGGCTACACCTTC.

This clone is a singleton in its sample. The chain couples TRBV7-2 to TRBJ2-1; 7 bases fit TRBD2. The CDR3 runs 15 residues. The ends lost 4 bases at V and 6 bases at J; junction bases unmatched: 9. Per the germline V gene, CDR1 is SGHTA and CDR2 is FQGNSA. The CDR3 DNA sequence: TGTGCCAGCAGCTCCCCCGGGAGGCCGGGCAATGAGCAGTTCTTC. Amino acids: CASSSPGRPGNEQFF. Full variable domain (missing parts from reference TRBV7-2 and TRBJ2-1): GAGVSQSPSNKVTEKGKDVELRCDPISGHTALYWYRQSLGQGLEFLIYFQGNSAPDKSGLPSDRFSAERTGGSVSTLTIQRTQQEDSAVYLCASSSPGRPGNEQFFGPGTRLTVL.

This clone has more than one count but fewer than ten. The chain carries TRBV4-1 and TRBJ1-6; D not resolved. CDR1 and CDR2 from the germline V gene are MGHRA and YSYEKL. The CDR3 is made up of 13 amino acids. With 0 bases removed from V and 13 bases from J, the gap between germline ends came to 10 bases. The CDR3 coding sequence is TGCGCCAGCAGCCAAGATATGCCAGCCCCCCTCCACTTT. This codes for CASSQDMPAPLHF.

The chain employs TRBV28 and TRBJ2-1; D may be TRBD1 or TRBD2 (5 bases each). CDR1 MDHEN and CDR2 SYDVKM come from the germline V gene. The CDR3 is 14 residues long. Trimming took off 6 bases at V and 5 bases at J, with 14 bases between the two ends. CDR3 bases: TGTGCCAGCAGCCCCCCCAGGGACCACAATGAGCAGTTCTTC. Encoded protein: CASSPPRDHNEQFF.

The rearrangement joins TRBV28 to TRBJ1-3; a weak D match, TRBD1 (5 bases). CDR1 MDHEN and CDR2 SYDVKM come from the germline V gene. Trimming took off 4 bases at V and 1 base at J, with 14 bases between the two ends. The CDR3 has 16 amino acids. CDR3 DNA: TGTGCCAGCAGTTCGGCCCAGGGCCTTTCTGGAAACACCATATATTTT. This codes for CASSSAQGLSGNTIYF.

This chain joins TRBV18 and TRBJ2-7; D gene uncertain. V dropped 5 bases and J dropped 1 base, with 9 bases sitting between them. The CDR3 runs 13 residues. Germline V gene sequence: CDR1 KGHSH, CDR2 LQKENI. The CDR3: CASSTQASYEQYV. In DNA form, the CDR3 reads TGTGCCAGCTCAACGCAAGCTTCCTACGAGCAGTACGTC.

The chain couples TRBV11-2 to TRBJ1-1; perhaps TRBD1 as D (5 bases). Germline V gene lookup returns CDR1 SGHAT and CDR2 FQNNGV. The CDR3 spans 15 residues. Trimming took off 0 bases at V and 4 bases at J, with 12 bases between the two ends. The CDR3 loop is CASSLDHVGATEAFF. The CDR3 coding sequence is TGTGCCAGCAGCTTAGATCACGTAGGGGCCACTGAAGCTTTCTTT.

The chain joins TRBV13 to TRBJ2-5; no reliable D call. CDR1 is PRHDT, CDR2 FYEKMQ, per germline (reference sequence). This CDR3 comprises 14 residues. Trimming removed 1 base at V and 5 bases at J, with 11 bases between. CDR3 sequence: CASSLVARWETQYF. As DNA, the CDR3 is TGTGCCAGCAGCTTAGTGGCGCGGTGGGAGACCCAGTACTTC. The variable domain in full, with the rest retrieved from reference TRBV13 and TRBJ2-5, is AAGVIQSPRHLIKEKRETATLKCYPIPRHDTVYWYQQGPGQDPQFLISFYEKMQSDKGSIPDRFSAQQFSDYHSELNMSSLELGDSALYFCASSLVARWETQYFGPGTRLLVL.

The genes are TRBV18 and TRBJ2-2, with 11 bases matching TRBD1. Germline lookup yields CDR1 KGHSH and CDR2 LQKENI. V lost 5 bases and J lost 3; bases outside the gene matches: 5. CDR3 length equals 16 residues. CDR3 bases: TGTGCCAGCTCAGGGACAGGGGGATACTACACCGGGGAGCTGTTTTTT. It encodes CASSGTGGYYTGELFF.

The rearrangement links TRBV10-1 to TRBJ1-1; D is unresolved. The germline V and J ends were trimmed by 0 bases and 8 bases, with 10 bases remaining between them. Germline CDR1 is WNHNN and CDR2 is SYGVQD (reference sequence). The CDR3 loop spans 13 amino acids. CDR3 amino acids: CASSESAITEAFF. Here the CDR3 DNA reads TGCGCCAGCAGTGAGTCGGCGATTACAGAAGCTTTCTTT.

V usage is TRBV7-2 and J usage is TRBJ2-5; TRBD2 might be the D (6 bases). The CDR3 runs to 17 residues. Germline loops: CDR1 SGHTA, CDR2 FQGNSA. V dropped 5 bases and J dropped 2 bases, with 21 bases sitting between them. The CDR3 DNA reads TGTGCCAGCAGCCCGGGGGTAATGGTACTACGGCAAGAGACCCAGTACTTC. Amino acid sequence: CASSPGVMVLRQETQYF.

V is TRBV15 and J is TRBJ1-2; D unresolved. CDR3 length: 17 residues. V was cut by 1 base and J by 3 bases, with 18 bases left in between. Germline V gene lookup returns CDR1 LNHNV and CDR2 YYDKDF (reference sequence). CDR3 loop: CATSRAYSGRVDYGYTF. Written as DNA, the CDR3 is TGTGCCACCAGCAGAGCTTACAGTGGCCGAGTTGACTATGGCTACACCTTC.

The V and J genes are TRBV10-3 and TRBJ1-4; 9 nucleotides line up with TRBD1. The J segment lost 7 bases and the V segment lost 4 bases, leaving 10 bases of the junction unmatched. The CDR3 loop spans 16 amino acids. Germline assignment: CDR1 ENHRY and CDR2 SYGVKD. The CDR3 loop is CAISGDGTGSPEKLFF. In DNA, the CDR3 is TGTGCCATCAGTGGGGACGGGACAGGGTCCCCTGAAAAACTGTTTTTT.

The V call is TRBV28, the J call TRBJ2-7, with 9 bases aligning to TRBD1. With V trimmed by 4 bases and J by 7 bases, 8 bases remained unmatched. The CDR3 has 14 residues. Germline V gives CDR1 MDHEN, CDR2 SYDVKM. CDR3 sequence (DNA): TGTGCCAGCAGTTCTAACAGGGGGCTATGGGAGCAGTACTTC. Protein sequence: CASSSNRGLWEQYF.